This T cell receptor beta chain was profiled in a study of control samples from healthy donors and cancer patients. Sequencing used immunoSEQ multiplex PCR; TCRdb keeps in-frame clones, though not all of them. The sample comprises 150,000 to 170,000 clones, approximately 94% of which are singletons, and 4.5% to 6% rests with the top ten. The germline CDR1 and CDR2 sequences are MNHEY and SMNVEV (reference sequence). The CDR3 is made up of 13 amino acids. V was trimmed by 3 bases and J by 5 bases, leaving 10 bases between them. The TCR originated in a man in his forties in good health. The rearrangement uses TRBV27 and TRBJ1-2; no definite D call. The sequenced sample consisted of blood. The CDR3 DNA is TGTGCCAGCAGTTTTCCCGGAGGGTATGGCTACACCTTC. Its protein product is CASSFPGGYGYTF.